A single sample is the source of the 8 T cell receptor beta chains below, sequenced in a study of control samples from healthy donors and cancer patients. TCRdb's copy holds only in-frame clones and misses some; the assay was immunoSEQ multiplex PCR. The repertoire holds under 55,000 clones, with about 80% as singletons. Sequences were obtained from blood. Receptor source: a man aged 65-85 years in good health.

The genes are TRBV14 and TRBJ1-5, with a possible D match to TRBD1 (5 bases). The germline V gene has CDR1 SGHDN and CDR2 FVKESK. V lost 1 base, J lost 5 bases, and 6 bases lay in between. This CDR3 spans 13 amino acids. The CDR3 nucleotides read TGTGCCAGCAGCCAAGGGGGGGATCAGCCCCAGCATTTT. It translates to CASSQGGDQPQHF.

J is TRBJ2-1 and V is TRBV29-1; D is uncertain. The CDR3 is made up of 13 amino acids. Germline lookup yields CDR1 SQVTM and CDR2 ANQGSEA. Trimming pared 3 bases from V and 1 base from J, leaving 7 bases between. The DNA of the CDR3 is TGCAGCGTTGACTATGGATCCTACAATGAGCAGTTCTTC. It specifies CSVDYGSYNEQFF.

This chain uses TRBV19 with TRBJ2-1; the D is unclear. V was trimmed by 2 bases and J by 4 bases, leaving 12 bases between them. CDR1 and CDR2 from the germline V gene are LNHDA and SQIVND (reference sequence). This CDR3 comprises 15 residues. The CDR3 reads CASSIRVPGYNEQFF. The CDR3 coding sequence is TGTGCCAGTAGTATAAGGGTACCAGGATACAATGAGCAGTTCTTC. Full variable domain (remainder filled in from reference TRBV19 and TRBJ2-1): DGGITQSPKYLFRKEGQNVTLSCEQNLNHDAMYWYRQDPGQGLRLIYYSQIVNDFQKGDIAEGYSVSREKKESFPLTVTSAQKNPTAFYLCASSIRVPGYNEQFFGPGTRLTVL.

This rearrangement joins TRBV28 to TRBJ1-5; no definite D call. The germline V gene has CDR1 MDHEN and CDR2 SYDVKM. Trimming took 1 base from V and 0 from J, leaving 10 bases between them. The CDR3 runs to 16 residues. The CDR3 coding sequence is TGTGCCAGCAGTTTATATTTATTTAGTAGCAATCAGCCCCAGCATTTT. Translation: CASSLYLFSSNQPQHF.

The rearrangement links TRBV5-4 to TRBJ1-2; D possibly corresponds to TRBD1 (5 bases). This CDR3 region has 13 residues. The V gene's germline CDR1 is SGHNT and CDR2 YYREEE (reference sequence). V lost 4 bases to trimming and J lost 4 bases, with 11 bases between them. The CDR3 bases are TGTGCCAGCAGCCAGCAGGGAAGCTATGGCTACACCTTC. As protein: CASSQQGSYGYTF.

The chain has TRBV24-1 and TRBJ2-3; D gene ambiguous. Germline V gene lookup returns CDR1 KGHDR and CDR2 SFDVKD. Trimming took 1 base from V and 0 from J, leaving 10 bases between them. The CDR3 has 16 residues. The CDR3 region has the DNA TGTGCCACCAGTGATTTCGGCTATGGGAGCACAGATACGCAGTATTTT. It translates to CATSDFGYGSTDTQYF.

In the case of this clone: The junction and the germline gene differ at one end; a read error may be behind it. The chain is built from TRBV12-3 or TRBV12-4 and TRBJ2-7; 8 nucleotides agree with TRBD2. This CDR3 spans 12 amino acids. Here the CDR3 DNA reads TGTGCCAGCAGTTTAGCGGGACTAGTTCTAACCTTC. Translating gives CASSLAGLVLTF.

The chain is built from TRBV13 and TRBJ2-7; no definite D call. V was cut by 4 bases and J by 6 bases, with 13 bases left in between. This CDR3 has 13 residues. Per germline, CDR1 PRHDT and CDR2 FYEKMQ (reference sequence). The CDR3 loop reads CASSSGLLPEQYF. CDR3 in DNA: TGTGCCAGCAGCTCCGGGCTCCTCCCCGAGCAGTACTTC.